This T cell receptor (beta chain) was observed in a study of T-cell memory formation after mild COVID-19. Study-level points and caveats: The study found balanced CD4/CD8 in clones contracting day 15 to 85 and a CD4+ lean in later expanders. Researchers found some responding clones in pre-infection memory, a sign that cross-reactive memory joined.

Barcoded TCR alpha and TCR beta cDNA libraries with UMIs came from 5'RACE using constant-segment primers. MiXCR, applied by TCRdb to the 5' RACE reads, yields one record per CDR3 protein. The sample holds a few hundred thousand distinct CDR3 sequences, less than 25% seen once. The CDR3 has 18 residues. J gave up 5 bases and V 2 bases, and 11 bases lay outside the gene matches. The V gene's germline CDR1 is LNHDA and CDR2 SQIVND (reference sequence). Worth noting for this clonotype: Its antigen is currently unknown.

Input material: PBMCs or a T cell subset sorted from them (not recorded which). The gene calls are TRBV19 and TRBJ1-5; 11 nucleotides agree with TRBD1. This receptor was taken from an adult woman who had mild COVID-19 (a few samples of this study predate the infection). Cell type and time point are not known. This CDR3 is CASSITRSGTGGYQPQHF. For the CDR3, the DNA is TGTGCCAGTAGTATAACCCGGTCCGGGACAGGGGGATATCAGCCCCAGCATTTT.